These 30 T cell receptor beta chains originate from one sample sequenced in a study of CD8+ T cells in alopecia areata. The sequencing template was cDNA reverse transcribed from extracted RNA. Method: immunoSEQ multiplex PCR; TCRdb's copy keeps in-frame clones and lacks some. The sample holds around 19,000 clones; roughly 60% are singletons and the top ten take under 5%. The authors sorted CD4+ cells into CD25+CD127- cells for 4 or 5 patients. The sequencing input was CD4+ Tregs sorted from blood. The origin of the receptors is a human donor with alopecia areata.

This clone turned up a few times. This chain uses TRBV5-6 with TRBJ2-1; no reliable D call. The V gene lost 1 base and the J gene lost 7 bases, with 6 bases spanning the gap. The CDR3 has 12 amino acids. Germline assignment: CDR1 SGHDT and CDR2 YYEEEE. The CDR3 region is CASSLITNEQFF. The CDR3 DNA is TGTGCCAGCAGCTTGATAACAAATGAGCAGTTCTTC. Variable domain in full (rest from reference TRBV5-6 and TRBJ2-1): DAGVTQSPTHLIKTRGQQVTLRCSPKSGHDTVSWYQQALGQGPQFIFQYYEEEERQRGNFPDRFSGHQFPNYSSELNVNALLLGDSALYLCASSLITNEQFFGPGTRLTVL.

With regard to this clone: Mismatch with germline at one junction end may stem from a read error. The gene calls are TRBV7-9 and TRBJ1-5, with D hard to call. The germline V gene encodes CDR1 SEHNR and CDR2 FQNEAQ (reference sequence). The CDR3 has 14 amino acids. CDR3 nucleotide sequence: TGTGCCAGCAGCTTAGGGACTAGCCATCAGCCCCAGCATTTT. It specifies CASSLGTSHQPQHF.

The V and J genes are TRBV28 and TRBJ1-2, with 9 nucleotides matching TRBD1. This CDR3 contains 15 residues. V was clipped by 9 bases and J by 8 bases; unmatched bases: 16. CDR1 is MDHEN and CDR2 is SYDVKM in the germline V gene. Here the CDR3 DNA reads TGTGCCAGTCGGGGATCGGACAGGGGTATTGGAGGCTACACCTTC. The encoded protein is CASRGSDRGIGGYTF.

This clone was seen once. The V gene is TRBV7-9, the J gene TRBJ1-6; D is ambiguous. The CDR3 loop spans 14 amino acids. Trimming removed 3 bases at V and 6 bases at J, with 9 bases between. In germline, CDR1 is SEHNR, CDR2 FQNEAQ (reference sequence). The CDR3 reads CASSFAGSNSPLHF. Here the CDR3 DNA reads TGTGCCAGCAGCTTCGCAGGTTCTAATTCACCCCTCCACTTT. Filled out from reference TRBV7-9 and TRBJ1-6, the complete variable domain reads DTGVSQNPRHKITKRGQNVTFRCDPISEHNRLYWYRQTLGQGPEFLTYFQNEAQLEKSRLLSDRFSAERPKGSFSTLEIQRTEQGDSAMYLCASSFAGSNSPLHFGNGTRLTVT.

The chain has TRBV29-1 and TRBJ1-1, with D unresolved. The length of the CDR3 is 11 residues. The germline gives CDR1 SQVTM, CDR2 ANQGSEA. V lost 4 bases, J lost 2 bases, and 5 bases lay in between. CDR3 protein: CSVGRNTEAFF. DNA of the CDR3: TGCAGCGTTGGCAGAAACACTGAAGCTTTCTTT.

The rearrangement uses TRBV7-2 and TRBJ2-1; D is unclear. The V end lost 2 bases, the J end lost 6 bases, and 8 bases lay between the germline ends. There are 13 residues in the CDR3. Germline CDR1 and CDR2: SGHTA and FQGNSA. The CDR3 DNA reads TGTGCCAGCAGCTTATCGCGTGGCAATGAGCAGTTCTTC. It codes for CASSLSRGNEQFF. Filled out from reference TRBV7-2 and TRBJ2-1, the complete variable domain reads GAGVSQSPSNKVTEKGKDVELRCDPISGHTALYWYRQSLGQGLEFLIYFQGNSAPDKSGLPSDRFSAERTGGSVSTLTIQRTQQEDSAVYLCASSLSRGNEQFFGPGTRLTVL.

V usage is TRBV7-3 and J usage is TRBJ2-1, with no clear D. The CDR3 is made up of 13 amino acids. Germline values: CDR1 SGHTA, CDR2 FQGTGA. V gave up 1 base and J gave up 5 bases, with 6 bases separating them. CDR3 in DNA: TGTGCCAGCAGCTTAAACCCTAACAATGAGCAGTTCTTC. Translating gives CASSLNPNNEQFF. Supplemented by reference TRBV7-3 and TRBJ2-1, the full variable domain reads GAGVSQTPSNKVTEKGKYVELRCDPISGHTALYWYRQSLGQGPEFLIYFQGTGAADDSGLPNDRFFAVRPEGSVSTLKIQRTERGDSAVYLCASSLNPNNEQFFGPGTRLTVL.

The V gene is TRBV11-2, the J gene TRBJ2-7; D is possibly TRBD1 (5 bases). V shed 5 bases and J shed 5 bases, with 16 bases lying between them. The CDR3 has 14 amino acids. Germline CDR1 and CDR2: SGHAT and FQNNGV. The CDR3 reads CASSTIQGRNEQYF. The CDR3 nucleotides read TGTGCCAGCAGCACAATCCAGGGTAGGAACGAGCAGTACTTC.

The rearrangement uses TRBV27 and TRBJ2-2; 8 positions match TRBD1. This CDR3 region has 17 residues. Germline V lookup: CDR1 MNHEY, CDR2 SMNVEV (reference sequence). V dropped 5 bases and J dropped 1; count of bases not matched to a gene: 9. The CDR3 coding sequence is TGTGCCAGCAGTCCCTATTCAGGGGGCTGGAACACCGGGGAGCTGTTTTTT. As protein: CASSPYSGGWNTGELFF.

The V gene is TRBV5-6, the J gene TRBJ1-5; D uncertain. This CDR3 spans 15 amino acids. Germline loops: CDR1 SGHDT, CDR2 YYEEEE. Trimming took off 1 base at V and 1 base at J, with 9 bases between the two ends. The CDR3 protein is CASSLYSGSNQPQHF. The DNA for the CDR3 is TGTGCCAGCAGCTTGTATTCAGGAAGCAATCAGCCCCAGCATTTT.

This clone has just one count. Relative to the germline gene, one junction end is altered; a read error may explain this. The chain employs TRBV30 and TRBJ2-5; D is possibly TRBD2 (6 bases). This CDR3 contains 16 residues. Germline CDR1 and CDR2: GTSNPN and SVGIG (reference sequence). DNA of the CDR3: TGTGCCTGGAGTGTACGGAGGGGAATGAGGCAAGAGGCCCAGTACTTC. It specifies CAWSVRRGMRQEAQYF.

The gene calls are TRBV5-6 and TRBJ1-6; TRBD1 is a possible D gene (6 bases). The CDR3 consists of 15 residues. CDR1 is SGHDT, CDR2 YYEEEE, per germline. V lost 0 bases to trimming and J lost 2 bases, with 6 bases between them. Here the CDR3 DNA reads TGTGCCAGCAGCTTGGGGACAGCCTATAATTCACCCCTCCACTTT. As protein: CASSLGTAYNSPLHF.

The chain combines TRBV5-1 with TRBJ2-1; D may correspond to TRBD1 or TRBD2 (6 bases each). This CDR3 has 14 residues. Trimming took off 4 bases at V and 4 bases at J, with 12 bases between the two ends. CDR1 and CDR2 from the germline V gene are SGHRS and YFSETQ. CDR3 residues: CASSDRGRYNEQFF. The CDR3 region has the DNA TGCGCCAGCAGCGACCGGGGGCGGTACAATGAGCAGTTCTTC.

This clone was seen a few times. V usage is TRBV30 and J usage is TRBJ2-3, with unresolved D. The CDR3 runs to 13 residues. Trimming stripped 2 bases from V and 1 base from J, with 7 bases between. Germline V CDR1 and CDR2: GTSNPN, SVGIG (reference sequence). CDR3 bases: TGTGCCTGGAGTATCCCGGGCACAGATACGCAGTATTTT. Residues: CAWSIPGTDTQYF.

J is TRBJ2-1 and V is TRBV10-3, with 10 bases aligning to TRBD1. The CDR3 consists of 18 residues. V was pared by 8 bases and J by 8 bases, with 21 bases of the junction left unmatched. Germline-derived CDR1 and CDR2 are ENHRY and SYGVKD. The CDR3 coding sequence is TGTGCCATCTGTCGACAGGGGGCTCGAACGGGGTGGTGCGATGAGCAGTTCTTC. It encodes CAICRQGARTGWCDEQFF.

The rearrangement links TRBV5-8 to TRBJ1-2, with no clear D. The CDR3 spans 11 residues. Germline values: CDR1 SGHTS, CDR2 YDEGEE. Trimming took 7 bases from V and 2 from J, leaving 6 bases between them. CDR3 loop: CASLDNYGYTF. For the CDR3, the DNA is TGTGCCAGCCTAGACAACTATGGCTACACCTTC.

The V gene is TRBV7-9, the J gene TRBJ1-4; a weak D match, TRBD1 (6 bases). This CDR3 spans 15 amino acids. With 1 base removed from V and 7 bases from J, the gap between germline ends came to 13 bases. Germline lookup yields CDR1 SEHNR and CDR2 FQNEAQ (reference sequence). The CDR3 DNA follows: TGTGCCAGCAGCTTAGTCAGGGGTACTGTTGAAAAACTGTTTTTT. Encoded protein: CASSLVRGTVEKLFF.

The V gene is TRBV7-8, the J gene TRBJ2-7; TRBD1 aligns across 9 bases. Germline CDR1 is SGHVS and CDR2 is FQNEAQ. After removal of 3 bases from V and 6 bases from J, the junction contained 6 bases not matched to a gene. This CDR3 spans 14 amino acids. CDR3 in DNA: TGTGCCAGCAGCTTGGGACAGGGATACGCCGAGCAGTACTTC. Amino acid sequence: CASSLGQGYAEQYF. Based on the CDR3 plus reference TRBV7-8 and TRBJ2-7, the full variable domain is GAGVSQSPRYKVAKRGQDVALRCDPISGHVSLFWYQQALGQGPEFLTYFQNEAQLDKSGLPSDRFFAERPEGSVSTLKIQRTQQEDSAVYLCASSLGQGYAEQYFGPGTRLTVT.

The chain links TRBV5-1 to TRBJ2-1; possibly TRBD2 for D (6 bases). The V end lost 3 bases, the J end lost 5 bases, and 15 bases lay between the germline ends. The CDR3 contains 15 residues. Germline values: CDR1 SGHRS, CDR2 YFSETQ. CDR3 in DNA: TGCGCCAGCAGCTGGGGCGGGACCAAAAACAATGAGCAGTTCTTC. Translating it yields CASSWGGTKNNEQFF.

The rearrangement uses TRBV5-1 and TRBJ2-1, with D hard to call. The CDR3 is made up of 15 amino acids. The germline V gene encodes CDR1 SGHRS and CDR2 YFSETQ. The V end was cut by 4 bases, the J end by 4 bases, with 15 bases between. Here the CDR3 DNA reads TGCGCCAGCAGCGAGGTATCTTTACGATACAATGAGCAGTTCTTC. Translation: CASSEVSLRYNEQFF.

The sample holds a few counts of this clone. The CDR3 DNA reads as TGTGCCAGCAGTCGGACAGGGGGCTCCTACGAGCAGTACTTC. Amino acid sequence: CASSRTGGSYEQYF. This chain uses TRBV28 with TRBJ2-7; 10 bases are shared with TRBD1. The V gene end was trimmed by 5 bases and the J gene end by 0 bases; junction bases not matched to a gene: 1. This CDR3 comprises 14 residues. From germline, CDR1 is MDHEN and CDR2 SYDVKM. Based on the CDR3 plus reference TRBV28 and TRBJ2-7, the full variable domain is DVKVTQSSRYLVKRTGEKVFLECVQDMDHENMFWYRQDPGLGLRLIYFSYDVKMKEKGDIPEGYSVSREKKERFSLILESASTNQTSMYLCASSRTGGSYEQYFGPGTRLTVT.

This clone was observed a few times. One junction end does not reproduce the germline sequence, and a read error may be involved. V and J are TRBV29-1 and TRBJ2-1, with 7 bases aligning to TRBD2. Germline V gene data show CDR1 as SQVTM and CDR2 as ANQGSEA. The CDR3 spans 12 residues. The CDR3 bases are TGCAGCGTGTCAGGTTTGGAGCGGGGTGTGATCTTC. Translated: CSVSGLERGVIF.

V is TRBV6-5 and J is TRBJ1-1; D is possibly TRBD1 (6 bases). Germline V gives CDR1 MNHEY, CDR2 SVGAGI. CDR3 length: 14 amino acids. Trimming left V 2 bases short and J 5 bases short, with 12 bases between. CDR3: CASSYTGGATEAFF. In DNA, the CDR3 is TGTGCCAGCAGTTACACGGGGGGCGCGACTGAAGCTTTCTTT.

V usage is TRBV6-5 and J usage is TRBJ2-5; maybe TRBD1 (5 bases). Germline V CDR1 and CDR2: MNHEY, SVGAGI. V was shortened by 6 bases and J by 5 bases, with 10 bases between the two germline ends. CDR3 length: 12 amino acids. The DNA for the CDR3 is TGTGCCAGCAGAAGGGGAAGGGAGACCCAGTACTTC. It encodes CASRRGRETQYF.

The V and J genes are TRBV21-1 and TRBJ2-7; the table's TRBD1 call for D was not verified on the DNA. TRBV21-1 is termed a pseudogene. The CDR3 runs 14 residues. Here the CDR3 DNA reads TGTGCCAGCAGCAAGGACAGGGAGGCCTACGAGCAGTACTTC. It encodes CASSKDREAYEQYF.

The chain carries TRBV5-1 and TRBJ2-1, with 9 bases lining up with TRBD2. Germline assignment: CDR1 SGHRS and CDR2 YFSETQ. Trimming removed 4 bases from V and 9 bases from J; junction bases left unmatched: 11. This CDR3 region has 15 residues. CDR3 in DNA: TGCGCCAGCAGCCTCGTAGCGGGAGAGTATGGTGAGCAGTTCTTC. This gives the protein CASSLVAGEYGEQFF.

This chain links TRBV30 with TRBJ2-1, with D possibly being TRBD2 (5 bases). The CDR3 is made up of 12 amino acids. Trimming took 4 bases from V and 4 from J, leaving 8 bases between them. CDR1 GTSNPN and CDR2 SVGIG come from the germline V gene (reference sequence). CDR3 DNA sequence: TGTGCCTGGACTAGCCCTTACAATGAGCAGTTCTTC. Its protein product is CAWTSPYNEQFF.

This sequence joins TRBV11-3 and TRBJ2-2, with D maybe TRBD1 (6 bases). Per germline, CDR1 SGHNT and CDR2 YENEEA. Trimming left V 2 bases short and J 1 base short, with 8 bases between. This CDR3 is 15 amino acids long. CDR3 DNA: TGTGCCAGCAGCTTACAGGACAGGAACACCGGGGAGCTGTTTTTT. As protein: CASSLQDRNTGELFF.

The genes are TRBV2 and TRBJ2-5; the match to TRBD2 covers 7 bases. Germline V lookup: CDR1 SNHLY, CDR2 FYNNEI. The CDR3 is 14 residues long. The V segment lost 6 bases and the J segment 3 bases; nucleotides outside the gene matches: 7. The CDR3 here is CASRAGLDEETQYF. In DNA, the CDR3 is TGTGCCAGCAGGGCCGGACTAGATGAAGAGACCCAGTACTTC.

The chain has TRBV28 and TRBJ2-7; no definite D call. The CDR3 spans 13 residues. Germline-derived CDR1 and CDR2 are MDHEN and SYDVKM. The V and J ends lost 8 bases and 3 bases respectively, with 14 bases between them. CDR3 sequence (DNA): TGTGCCAGCCGAATGCCGAACCTCTACGAGCAGTACTTC. Its protein product is CASRMPNLYEQYF.